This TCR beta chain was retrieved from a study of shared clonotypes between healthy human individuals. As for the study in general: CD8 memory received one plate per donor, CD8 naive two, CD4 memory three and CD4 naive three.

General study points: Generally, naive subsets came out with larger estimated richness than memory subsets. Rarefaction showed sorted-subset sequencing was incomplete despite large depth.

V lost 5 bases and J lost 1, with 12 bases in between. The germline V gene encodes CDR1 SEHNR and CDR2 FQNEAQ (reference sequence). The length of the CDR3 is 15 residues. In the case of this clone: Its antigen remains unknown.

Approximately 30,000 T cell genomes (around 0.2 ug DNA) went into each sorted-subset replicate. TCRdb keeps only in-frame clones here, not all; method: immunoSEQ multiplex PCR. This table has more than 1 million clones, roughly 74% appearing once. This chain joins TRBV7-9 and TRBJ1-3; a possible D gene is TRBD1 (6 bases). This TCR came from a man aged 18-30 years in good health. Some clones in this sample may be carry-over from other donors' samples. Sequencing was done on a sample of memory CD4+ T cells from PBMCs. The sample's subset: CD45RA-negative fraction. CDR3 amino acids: CASSVGQQSGNTIYF. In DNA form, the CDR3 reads TGTGCCAGCAGCGTCGGACAGCAATCTGGAAACACCATATATTTT.